The 8 T cell receptor beta chains in this list originate from one sample, sequenced in a study of long-term antiretroviral therapy in people with HIV (dated by TCRdb to between 2020 and 2023). The immunoSEQ hsTCRB v3.0 assay was used at survey level resolution to sequence the TRB variable region. Entries here come from immuneACCESS through TCRdb and include only in-frame sequences with V and J called. Some clones fail to appear in such tables; in the studies checked, an unresolved V gene covers under half of the shortfall, and the cause of the remainder is unknown. The sample contains fewer than 30,000 clones, roughly 80% of them found a single time. The ten largest clones represent approximately 5.5% of the sample. The sample here was unsorted PBMCs, taken 4.4 years after starting antiretroviral therapy. The receptors come from a man aged 30 to 45 with HIV.

The V gene is TRBV2, the J gene TRBJ2-3; D uncertain. CDR3 length equals 10 residues. The V gene lost 6 bases and the J gene lost 7 bases, with 5 bases spanning the gap. Germline CDR1 SNHLY, CDR2 FYNNEI. CDR3 protein: CASRGNTQYF. In nucleotides, the CDR3 is TGTGCCAGCAGGGGGAATACGCAGTATTTT.

The chain carries TRBV29-1 and TRBJ1-2; D not certain. The CDR3 is 11 residues long. CDR1 SQVTM and CDR2 ANQGSEA come from the germline V gene. Trimming shortened V by 6 bases and J by 1 base, and 6 bases separated the two germline ends. CDR3 sequence (DNA): TGCAGCGTCCCCGGTAACTATGGCTACACCTTC. It yields the protein CSVPGNYGYTF.

This CDR3 is CASSASEGLARYNEQFF. CDR3 bases: TGTGCCAGCTCAGCATCGGAGGGGCTAGCGCGTTACAATGAGCAGTTCTTC. The rearrangement uses TRBV18 and TRBJ2-1, with a tentative D call TRBD2 (6 bases). The length of the CDR3 is 17 residues. V was trimmed by 5 bases and J by 4 bases, leaving 21 bases between them. Germline V gene lookup returns CDR1 KGHSH and CDR2 LQKENI. The whole variable domain, filled in from reference TRBV18 and TRBJ2-1, reads NAGVMQNPRHLVRRRGQEARLRCSPMKGHSHVYWYRQLPEEGLKFMVYLQKENIIDESGMPKERFSAEFPKEGPSILRIQQVVRGDSAAYFCASSASEGLARYNEQFFGPGTRLTVL.

The chain carries TRBV5-1 and TRBJ1-1, with a weak D call TRBD1 (6 bases). The CDR3 runs 13 residues. CDR1 and CDR2 from the germline V gene are SGHRS and YFSETQ. Deletions cut 7 bases from V and 3 bases from J, with 13 bases between. CDR3 DNA sequence: TGCGCCAGCGGAATGAGGGGGGACACTGAAGCTTTCTTT. It yields the protein CASGMRGDTEAFF. The full variable domain, with the rest looked up from reference TRBV5-1 and TRBJ1-1, is KAGVTQTPRYLIKTRGQQVTLSCSPISGHRSVSWYQQTPGQGLQFLFEYFSETQRNKGNFPGRFSGRQFSNSRSEMNVSTLELGDSALYLCASGMRGDTEAFFGQGTRLTVV.

The rearrangement joins TRBV6-6 to TRBJ2-1, with D tentatively TRBD1 or TRBD2 (6 bases each). The ends were cut back, 5 bases at V and 4 bases at J, with 15 bases in the middle. Germline V CDR1 and CDR2: MNHNY, SVGAGI (reference sequence). This CDR3 is built from 15 residues. The CDR3 spells CASSPLGGRYNEQFF. The CDR3 DNA sequence: TGTGCCAGCAGTCCCCTGGGGGGCCGGTACAATGAGCAGTTCTTC.

This clone has only one observation. The chain uses TRBV5-4 and TRBJ1-5; unclear D gene. Trimming took off 4 bases at V and 1 base at J, with 9 bases between the two ends. The length of the CDR3 is 14 residues. Germline V lookup: CDR1 SGHNT, CDR2 YYREEE (reference sequence). CDR3 coding DNA: TGTGCCAGCAGCGTTGGTGGGAGCAATCAGCCCCAGCATTTT. Protein sequence: CASSVGGSNQPQHF.

This clone appeared a single time. The chain carries TRBV5-6 and TRBJ1-1; D perhaps matches TRBD1 (5 bases). This CDR3 spans 14 amino acids. V was clipped by 2 bases and J by 6 bases, with 14 bases between them. From germline, CDR1 is SGHDT and CDR2 YYEEEE. CDR3: CASSFIGARAEAFF. The CDR3 DNA sequence: TGTGCCAGCAGCTTTATAGGGGCAAGGGCTGAAGCTTTCTTT.

This chain uses TRBV9 with TRBJ1-2, with D uncertain. CDR3 length: 13 residues. Germline loops: CDR1 SGDLS, CDR2 YYNGEE. The V end lost 4 bases, the J end lost 8 bases, and 15 bases lay between the germline ends. The CDR3 nucleotides are TGTGCCAGCAGCTCAAGTAAGATAGTAGGCTACACCTTC. The encoded protein is CASSSSKIVGYTF.